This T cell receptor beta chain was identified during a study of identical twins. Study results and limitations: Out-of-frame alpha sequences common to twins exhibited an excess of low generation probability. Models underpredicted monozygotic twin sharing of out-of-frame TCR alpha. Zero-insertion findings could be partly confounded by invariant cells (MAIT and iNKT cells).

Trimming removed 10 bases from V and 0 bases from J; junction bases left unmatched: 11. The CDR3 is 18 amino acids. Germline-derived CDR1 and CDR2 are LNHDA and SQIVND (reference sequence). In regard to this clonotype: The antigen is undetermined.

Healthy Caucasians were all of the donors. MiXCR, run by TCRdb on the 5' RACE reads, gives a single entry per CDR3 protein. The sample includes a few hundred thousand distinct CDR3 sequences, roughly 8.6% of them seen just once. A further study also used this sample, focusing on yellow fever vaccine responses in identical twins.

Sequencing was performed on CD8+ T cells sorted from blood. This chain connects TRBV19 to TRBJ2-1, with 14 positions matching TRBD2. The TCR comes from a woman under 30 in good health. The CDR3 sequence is CATRPGTSGRGSYNEQFF. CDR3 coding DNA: TGTGCCACCCGTCCCGGGACTAGCGGGAGAGGCTCCTACAATGAGCAGTTCTTC.